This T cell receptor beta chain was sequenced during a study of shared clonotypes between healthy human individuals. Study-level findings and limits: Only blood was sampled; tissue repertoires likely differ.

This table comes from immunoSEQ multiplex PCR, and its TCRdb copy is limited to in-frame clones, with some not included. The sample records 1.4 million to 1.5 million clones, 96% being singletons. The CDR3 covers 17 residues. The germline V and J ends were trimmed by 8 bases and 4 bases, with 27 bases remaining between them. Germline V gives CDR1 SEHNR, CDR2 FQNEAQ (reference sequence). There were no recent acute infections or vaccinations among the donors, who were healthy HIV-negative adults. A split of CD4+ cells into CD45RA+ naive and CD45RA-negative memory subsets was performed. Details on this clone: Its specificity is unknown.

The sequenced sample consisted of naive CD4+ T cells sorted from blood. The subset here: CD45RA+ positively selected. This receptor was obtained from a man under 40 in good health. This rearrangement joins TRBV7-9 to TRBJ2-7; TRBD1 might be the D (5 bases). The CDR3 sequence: CASGSPGSPPSSYEQYF. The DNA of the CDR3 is TGTGCCAGCGGATCCCCAGGGTCACCCCCCTCCTCGTACGAGCAGTACTTC. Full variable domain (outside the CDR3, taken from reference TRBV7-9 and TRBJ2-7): DTGVSQNPRHKITKRGQNVTFRCDPISEHNRLYWYRQTLGQGPEFLTYFQNEAQLEKSRLLSDRFSAERPKGSFSTLEIQRTEQGDSAMYLCASGSPGSPPSSYEQYFGPGTRLTVT.